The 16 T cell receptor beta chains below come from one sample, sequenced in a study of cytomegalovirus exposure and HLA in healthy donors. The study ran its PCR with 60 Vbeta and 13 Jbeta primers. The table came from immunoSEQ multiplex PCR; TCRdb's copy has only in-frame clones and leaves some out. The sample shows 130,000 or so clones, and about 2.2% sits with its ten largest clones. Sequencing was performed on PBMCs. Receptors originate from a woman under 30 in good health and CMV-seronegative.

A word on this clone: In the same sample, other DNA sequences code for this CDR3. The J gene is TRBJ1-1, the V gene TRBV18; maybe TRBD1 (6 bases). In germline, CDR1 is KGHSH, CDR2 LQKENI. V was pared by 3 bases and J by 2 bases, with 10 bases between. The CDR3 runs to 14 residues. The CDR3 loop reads CASSPGQGNTEAFF. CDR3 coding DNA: TGTGCCAGCTCACCGGGACAAGGCAACACTGAAGCTTTCTTT.

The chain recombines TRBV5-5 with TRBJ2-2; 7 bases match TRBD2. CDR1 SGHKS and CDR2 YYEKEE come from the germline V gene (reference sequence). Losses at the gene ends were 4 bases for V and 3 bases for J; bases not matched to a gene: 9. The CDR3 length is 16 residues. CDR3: CASSPPAGEYTGELFF. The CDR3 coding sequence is TGTGCCAGCAGCCCCCCCGCGGGAGAATACACCGGGGAGCTGTTTTTT.

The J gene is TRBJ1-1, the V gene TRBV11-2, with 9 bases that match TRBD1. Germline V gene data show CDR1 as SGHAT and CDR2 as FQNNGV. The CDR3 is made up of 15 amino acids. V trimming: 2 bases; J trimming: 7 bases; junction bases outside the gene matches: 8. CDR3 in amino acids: CASSLLGQGGGEAFF. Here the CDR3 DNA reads TGTGCCAGCAGCTTATTGGGACAGGGAGGAGGTGAAGCTTTCTTT.

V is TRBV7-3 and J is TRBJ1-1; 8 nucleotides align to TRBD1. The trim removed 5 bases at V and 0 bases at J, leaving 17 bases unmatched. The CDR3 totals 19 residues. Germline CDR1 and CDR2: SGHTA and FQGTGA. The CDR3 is CASSKSPAQGANMNTEAFF. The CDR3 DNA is TGTGCCAGCAGCAAATCCCCCGCGCAGGGGGCGAATATGAACACTGAAGCTTTCTTT. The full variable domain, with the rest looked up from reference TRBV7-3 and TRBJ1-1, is GAGVSQTPSNKVTEKGKYVELRCDPISGHTALYWYRQSLGQGPEFLIYFQGTGAADDSGLPNDRFFAVRPEGSVSTLKIQRTERGDSAVYLCASSKSPAQGANMNTEAFFGQGTRLTVV.

CDR3 DNA sequence: TGTGCCAGCAGCTCCCCAGGGGTAGAGACCCAGTACTTC. Translated: CASSSPGVETQYF. This chain uses TRBV7-2 with TRBJ2-5; perhaps TRBD1 as D (6 bases). The CDR3 runs 13 residues. Trimming stripped 4 bases from V and 4 bases from J, with 10 bases between. CDR1 and CDR2 from the germline V gene are SGHTA and FQGNSA.

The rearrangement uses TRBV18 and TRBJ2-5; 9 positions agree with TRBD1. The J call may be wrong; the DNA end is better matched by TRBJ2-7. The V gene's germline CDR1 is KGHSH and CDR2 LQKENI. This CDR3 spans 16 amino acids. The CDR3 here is CASSRQDRGGPYEQYF. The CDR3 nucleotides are TGTGCCAGCTCACGACAAGACAGGGGGGGACCCTACGAGCAGTACTTC.

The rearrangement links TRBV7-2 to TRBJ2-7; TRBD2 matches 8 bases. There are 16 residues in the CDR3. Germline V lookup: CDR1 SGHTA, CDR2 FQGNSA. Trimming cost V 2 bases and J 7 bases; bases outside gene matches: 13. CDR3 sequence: CASSLIAGFGSGEQYF. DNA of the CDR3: TGTGCCAGCAGCTTAATAGCGGGGTTCGGCTCGGGTGAGCAGTACTTC.

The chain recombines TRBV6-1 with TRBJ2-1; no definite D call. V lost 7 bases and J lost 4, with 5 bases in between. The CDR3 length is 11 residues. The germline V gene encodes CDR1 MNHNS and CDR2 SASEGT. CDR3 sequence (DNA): TGTGCCAGCACCCGTTACAATGAGCAGTTCTTC. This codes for CASTRYNEQFF.

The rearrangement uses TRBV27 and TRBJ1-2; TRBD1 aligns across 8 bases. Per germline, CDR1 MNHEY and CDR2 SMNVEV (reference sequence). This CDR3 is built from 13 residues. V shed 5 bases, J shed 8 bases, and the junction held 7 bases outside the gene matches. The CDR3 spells CASSLIRTGGYTF. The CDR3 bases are TGTGCCAGCAGTCTCATACGGACAGGGGGCTACACCTTC.

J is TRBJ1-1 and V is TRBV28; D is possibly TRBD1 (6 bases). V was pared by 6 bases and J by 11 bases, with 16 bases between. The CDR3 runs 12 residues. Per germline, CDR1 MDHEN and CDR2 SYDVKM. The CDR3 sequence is CASRASWGPAFF. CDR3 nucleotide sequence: TGTGCCAGCAGGGCCTCCTGGGGGCCTGCTTTCTTT.

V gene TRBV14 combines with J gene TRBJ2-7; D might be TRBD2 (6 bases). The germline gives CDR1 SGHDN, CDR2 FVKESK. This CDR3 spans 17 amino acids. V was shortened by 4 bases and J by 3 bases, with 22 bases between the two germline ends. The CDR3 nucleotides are TGTGCCAGCAGCCCCGGGACTCCCAGGACGTCCGACTACGAGCAGTACGTC. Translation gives CASSPGTPRTSDYEQYV.

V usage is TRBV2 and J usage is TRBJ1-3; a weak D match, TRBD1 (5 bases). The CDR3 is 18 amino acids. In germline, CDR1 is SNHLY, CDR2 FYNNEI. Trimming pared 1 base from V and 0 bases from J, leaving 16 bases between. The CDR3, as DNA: TGTGCCAGCAGTGAAGTACCCAGACAGATATTCTCTGGAAACACCATATATTTT. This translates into CASSEVPRQIFSGNTIYF.

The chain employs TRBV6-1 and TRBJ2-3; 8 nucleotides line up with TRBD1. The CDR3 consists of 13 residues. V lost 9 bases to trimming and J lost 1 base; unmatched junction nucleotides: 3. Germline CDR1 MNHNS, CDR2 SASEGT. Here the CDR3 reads CASFRGRTDTQYF. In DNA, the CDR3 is TGTGCCAGTTTCAGGGGGCGCACAGATACGCAGTATTTT.

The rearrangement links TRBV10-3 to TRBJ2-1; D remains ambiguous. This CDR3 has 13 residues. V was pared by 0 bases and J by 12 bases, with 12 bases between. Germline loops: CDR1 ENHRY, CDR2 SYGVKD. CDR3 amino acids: CAISESGRGVQFF. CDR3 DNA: TGTGCCATCAGTGAGTCCGGCAGAGGTGTGCAGTTCTTC.

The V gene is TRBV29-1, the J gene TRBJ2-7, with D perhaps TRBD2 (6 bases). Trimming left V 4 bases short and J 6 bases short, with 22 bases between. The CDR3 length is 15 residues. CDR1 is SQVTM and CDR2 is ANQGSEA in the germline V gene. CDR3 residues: CSVGHKVSEGREQYV. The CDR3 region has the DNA TGCAGCGTTGGGCACAAGGTGTCGGAGGGACGCGAGCAGTACGTC.

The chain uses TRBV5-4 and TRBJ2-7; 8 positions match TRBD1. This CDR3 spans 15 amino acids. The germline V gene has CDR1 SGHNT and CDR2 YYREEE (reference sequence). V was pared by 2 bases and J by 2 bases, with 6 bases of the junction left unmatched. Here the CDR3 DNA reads TGTGCCAGCAGCTTAGGTACAGGGGGGACCTACGAGCAGTACTTC. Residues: CASSLGTGGTYEQYF.